These T cell receptor beta chains were read from a single sample in a study of shared clonotypes between healthy human individuals. Profiled with immunoSEQ multiplex PCR; TCRdb holds only in-frame clones, not every one. The table lists 1.5 million to 1.9 million clones, nearly 99% of them singletons. Specimen: naive CD4+ T cells sorted from blood. These receptors were obtained from a man aged 25-45 years in good health. The CDR3 runs from the conserved cysteine through the conserved F or W. The D gene is left open where the match is weak. Clone size is shown for a subset of rows, as once, few, many or a class of expanded clone.

j_gene,v_gene,d_gene,abundance,CDR3nt,CDR3aa
TRBJ2-7,TRBV7-8,TRBD2,-,TGTGCCAGCAGCAGCGGGACTTCTCAATTGGAGTACTTC,CASSSGTSQLEYF
TRBJ2-7,TRBV18,-,-,TGTGCCAGCTCACCATCTCGACTCCTAAACTACGAGCAGTACTTC,CASSPSRLLNYEQYF
TRBJ1-4,TRBV18,TRBD1,once,TGTGCCAGCTCACCTGAAGCCGGACAGGGCGAAAAACTGTTTTTT,CASSPEAGQGEKLFF
TRBJ2-1,TRBV18,TRBD2,-,TGTGCCAGCTCAGTCAGACTAGCGGCCTACAATGAGCAGTTCTTC,CASSVRLAAYNEQFF
TRBJ2-7,TRBV29-1,TRBD1,-,TGCAGCGTTGAAGAAAAGGGTTTCGGAATGGGACAGGGGTCCAACGAGCAGTACTTC,CSVEEKGFGMGQGSNEQYF
TRBJ1-2,TRBV29-1,-,-,TGCAGCGTTGAAGAGCGCCGGAGAGACAGCTACCATGGCTACACCTTC,CSVEERRRDSYHGYTF
TRBJ2-3,TRBV2,-,-,TGTGCCAGCAGTGAAGCTCAGCCAGATACGCAGTATTTT,CASSEAQPDTQYF
TRBJ2-7,TRBV6-6,-,-,TGTGCCAGCAATCCCGGCAACTCCTACGAGCAGTACTTC,CASNPGNSYEQYF
TRBJ2-7,TRBV27,-,-,TGTGCCAGCAGTCCTACGGTTCTAAGCTACGAGCAGTACTTC,CASSPTVLSYEQYF
TRBJ2-3,TRBV28,TRBD2,-,TGTGCCAGCAGTTCAGGACTAGCGGGATTAACAGATACGCAGTATTTT,CASSSGLAGLTDTQYF
TRBJ2-7,TRBV5-1,-,once,TGCGCCAGCAGCTTGGCCCGGGGCTCCTACGAGCAGTACTTC,CASSLARGSYEQYF
TRBJ2-1,TRBV9,TRBD2,-,TGTGCCAGCAGCGTAGGAATAGCGGGAGGTTACAATGAGCAGTTCTTC,CASSVGIAGGYNEQFF
TRBJ1-3,TRBV6-5,-,-,TGTGCCACCAGGACAGTGTCAAACACCATATATTTT,CATRTVSNTIYF
TRBJ2-1,TRBV10-3,-,-,TGTGCCATCAGTGAGTTGCGTGCTTACAATGAGCAGTTCTTC,CAISELRAYNEQFF
TRBJ1-1,TRBV19,TRBD1,-,TGTGCCAGTAGTAAACAGGGGGCGAACACTGAAGCTTTCTTT,CASSKQGANTEAFF
TRBJ2-3,TRBV6-1,-,-,TGTGCCAGCAGTGACTCCGGGGGCACAGATACGCAGTATTTT,CASSDSGGTDTQYF
TRBJ2-7,TRBV9,TRBD2,-,TGTGCCAGCAGCGTAGGGGCTAGCGGGCTTCCCTACGAGCAGTACTTC,CASSVGASGLPYEQYF
TRBJ2-3,TRBV4-3,TRBD1,-,TGCGCCAGCAGCCAGGGTCCCAGGGGGACGAGCACAGATACGCAGTATTTT,CASSQGPRGTSTDTQYF
TRBJ2-6,TRBV28,-,-,TGTGCCAGCATTAGCGCCGGGGCAGCCAGCTCTGGGGCCAACGTCCTGACTTTC,CASISAGAASSGANVLTF
TRBJ1-5,TRBV4-3,-,-,TGCGCCAGCAGCCAAGGGCCCTCCGGTAGGAGAAGCAATCAGCCCCAGCATTTT,CASSQGPSGRRSNQPQHF
TRBJ2-1,TRBV6-4,TRBD2,-,TGTGCCAGCAGTGTGCCAGCGGGAGAACCCCTACACAATGAGCAGTTCTTC,CASSVPAGEPLHNEQFF
TRBJ1-2,TRBV4-1,-,-,TGCGCCAGCAGTAGGAATGGGGCAGGGGACTATTATGGCTACACCTTC,CASSRNGAGDYYGYTF
TRBJ2-3,TRBV18,-,-,TGTGCCAGCTCACCGTCTGCTAGCGTGAGGGCAGATACGCAGTATTTT,CASSPSASVRADTQYF
TRBJ2-3,TRBV2,-,-,TGTGCCAGCCGGTTTAGCCATAGCACAGATACGCAGTATTTT,CASRFSHSTDTQYF
TRBJ1-1,TRBV28,TRBD1,-,TGTGCCAGCAGGTATGACAGGGGAGGGGTGAACACTGAAGCTTTCTTT,CASRYDRGGVNTEAFF
TRBJ2-1,TRBV7-9,-,-,TGTGCCCTGGGAGTGGTGGGGGATTCCTACAATGAGCAGTTCTTC,CALGVVGDSYNEQFF
TRBJ2-7,TRBV18,-,-,TGTGCCAGCTCACAAAAGGACAATTCCTACGAGCAGTACTTC,CASSQKDNSYEQYF
TRBJ2-7,TRBV29-1,-,-,TGCAGCGTTGGAGGGGCTAGTTTAGGGAATACCTACGAGCAGTACTTC,CSVGGASLGNTYEQYF
TRBJ2-3,TRBV9,-,once,TGTGCCAGCAGCGTAGTTGGTGGGGCAGGTCCGGCAGATACGCAGTATTTT,CASSVVGGAGPADTQYF